The clone carrying this T cell receptor (beta chain) was picked up one time. This entry belongs to a study of OX40 agonist ivuxolimab in advanced cancers. Data came from immunoSEQ multiplex PCR; TCRdb stores just in-frame clones and leaves some out. This sample has 96,000 or so clones, with roughly four fifths found just once. Germline V gives CDR1 SNHLY, CDR2 FYNNEI. The CDR3 has 15 amino acids. Trimming removed 9 bases at V and 0 bases at J, with 12 bases between. The chain recombines TRBV2 with TRBJ1-6, with D unresolved. This sequence was found in an adult with an advanced solid tumor such as melanoma, head and neck, liver or kidney cancer. The sequencing here drew on CD4+ or CD8+ T cells sorted from blood, taken in a trial of the OX40 agonist ivuxolimab. Written as DNA, the CDR3 is TGTGCCAGACAAGAAACTAGCTCCTATAATTCACCCCTCCACTTT. It yields the protein CARQETSSYNSPLHF.